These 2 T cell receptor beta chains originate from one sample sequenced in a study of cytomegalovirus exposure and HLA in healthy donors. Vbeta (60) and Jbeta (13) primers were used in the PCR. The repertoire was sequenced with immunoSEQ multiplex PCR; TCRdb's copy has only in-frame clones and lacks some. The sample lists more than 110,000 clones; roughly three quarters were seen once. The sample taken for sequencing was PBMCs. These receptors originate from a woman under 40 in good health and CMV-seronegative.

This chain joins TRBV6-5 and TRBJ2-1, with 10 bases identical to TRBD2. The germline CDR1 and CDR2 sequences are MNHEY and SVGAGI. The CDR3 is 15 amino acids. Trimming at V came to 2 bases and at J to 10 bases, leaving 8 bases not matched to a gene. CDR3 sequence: CASSYPASGREEQFF. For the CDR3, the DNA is TGTGCCAGCAGTTACCCAGCGAGCGGGAGGGAGGAGCAGTTCTTC.

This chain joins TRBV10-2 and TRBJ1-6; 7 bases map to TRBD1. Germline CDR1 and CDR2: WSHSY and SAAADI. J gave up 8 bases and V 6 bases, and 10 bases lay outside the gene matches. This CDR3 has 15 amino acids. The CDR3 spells CASSRVDREDSPLHF. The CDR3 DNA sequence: TGCGCCAGCAGCAGAGTTGACAGGGAGGATTCACCCCTCCACTTT.